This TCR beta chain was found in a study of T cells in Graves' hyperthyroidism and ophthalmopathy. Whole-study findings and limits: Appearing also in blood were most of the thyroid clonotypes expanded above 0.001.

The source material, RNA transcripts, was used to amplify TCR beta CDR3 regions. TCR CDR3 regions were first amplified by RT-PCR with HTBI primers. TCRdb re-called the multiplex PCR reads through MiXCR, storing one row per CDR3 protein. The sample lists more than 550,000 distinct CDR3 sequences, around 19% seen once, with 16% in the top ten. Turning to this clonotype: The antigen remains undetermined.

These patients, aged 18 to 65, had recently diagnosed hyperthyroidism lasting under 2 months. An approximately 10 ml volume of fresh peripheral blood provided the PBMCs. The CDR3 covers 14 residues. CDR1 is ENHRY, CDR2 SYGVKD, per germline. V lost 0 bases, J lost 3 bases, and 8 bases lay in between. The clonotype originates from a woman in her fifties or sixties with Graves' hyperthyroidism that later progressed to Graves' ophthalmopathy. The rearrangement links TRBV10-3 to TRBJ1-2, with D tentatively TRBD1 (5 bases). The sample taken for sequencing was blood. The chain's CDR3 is CAISESRGDYGYTF. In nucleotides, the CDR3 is TGTGCCATCAGTGAGTCGAGAGGGGACTATGGCTACACCTTC.